Listed below are T cell receptor beta chains from one sample, sequenced in a study of T cell clones after liver transplantation. TCRdb's table, derived via immunoSEQ multiplex PCR, lists solely in-frame clones and lacks some. This table holds 20,000 or so clones, around 93% found once. The sequencing used CD8+ T cells from blood, collected less than 26 months after liver transplant. These receptor sequences come from a human patient who received a liver transplant. Some of the T cells might come from the graft donor. The CDR3 runs from the conserved cysteine through the conserved F or W. The order of the fields is CDR3 length, J gene, D gene, clone size, V gene, CDR3 DNA, CDR3 protein. D genes are given only for firm matches. Some rows have no size entry. The others give once, few or many, or a class for an expanded clone.

15,TRBJ2-1,NA,once,TRBV29-1,TGCAGCGTTGAATCGGGCGCCCTGGTTACCGATGAGCAGTTCTTC,CSVESGALVTDEQFF
18,TRBJ1-4,TRBD1,NA,TRBV7-2,TGTGCCAGCAGCTTAAATGCGGCTCGGACAGGTCTTAATGAAAAACTGTTTTTT,CASSLNAARTGLNEKLFF
17,TRBJ2-1,TRBD2,NA,TRBV11-2,TGTGCCAGCAGCTTAGGAGGGGAAGGACTAGCGGGATATGAGCAGTTCTTC,CASSLGGEGLAGYEQFF
14,TRBJ2-7,TRBD1,NA,TRBV5-5,TGTGCCAGCAGCTCGACAGGGGGCATCTACGAGCAGTACTTC,CASSSTGGIYEQYF
12,TRBJ2-1,TRBD2,once,TRBV9,TGTGCCAGCAGCGCCGGGACTAGCTATCCGTTCTTC,CASSAGTSYPFF
18,TRBJ2-7,TRBD2,NA,TRBV2,TGTGCCAGCAGTGAAGCAAGACTAGCGGGACCCCTGTTCGACGAGCAGTACTTC,CASSEARLAGPLFDEQYF
16,TRBJ1-2,TRBD1,NA,TRBV7-2,TGTGCCAGCAGCCATGGGACAGGGGGGACTAACTATGGCTACACCTTC,CASSHGTGGTNYGYTF
15,TRBJ2-7,TRBD1,NA,TRBV7-9,TGTGCCAGCAGTCCCGCGACAGGGGTCCCCTACGAGCAGTACTTC,CASSPATGVPYEQYF
17,TRBJ2-7,TRBD2,NA,TRBV13,TGTGCCAGCAGCTTAGGCTCGGCGGGAGGCTCCACCTTCGAGCAGTACTTC,CASSLGSAGGSTFEQYF
13,TRBJ2-2,NA,NA,TRBV13,TGTGCCAGCAGCCGCCTAGTAACCGGGGAGCTGTTTTTT,CASSRLVTGELFF
16,TRBJ2-2,TRBD1,NA,TRBV13,TGTGCCAGCAGCTTAGGGGGACAGGGAAACACCGGGGAGCTGTTTTTT,CASSLGGQGNTGELFF
15,TRBJ2-2,NA,NA,TRBV19,TGTGCCAGTAGTGCCCCGTACAGGAACACCGGGGAGCTGTTTTTT,CASSAPYRNTGELFF
17,TRBJ2-4,TRBD2,NA,TRBV7-9,TGTGCCAGCAGCTACCCGGGAGGGGGAGCGGTGGGGAACATTCAGTACTTC,CASSYPGGGAVGNIQYF
14,TRBJ2-1,TRBD1,NA,TRBV11-2,TGTGCCAGCAGCCTGGGGACAGCTTTGTATGAGCAGTTCTTC,CASSLGTALYEQFF
15,TRBJ2-6,TRBD1,NA,TRBV28,TGTGCCAGCAGTTGGGGACAGTCTCGGGCCAACGTCCTGACTTTC,CASSWGQSRANVLTF
17,TRBJ2-1,TRBD2,NA,TRBV7-6,TGTGCCAGCAGCTTAGCGGGGGGGAGAGGGGCCTACAATGAGCAGTTCTTC,CASSLAGGRGAYNEQFF
12,TRBJ2-3,NA,medium-sized,TRBV27,TGTGCCAGCAGTTTCCTCACAGATACGCAGTATTTT,CASSFLTDTQYF
13,TRBJ1-2,NA,NA,TRBV27,TGTGCCAGCAGTTTCGGGACCCAGAAGGGCTACACCTTC,CASSFGTQKGYTF
15,TRBJ2-3,NA,NA,TRBV6-5,TGTGCCAGCAGACTCCGGGACTTTAGCACAGATACGCAGTATTTT,CASRLRDFSTDTQYF
14,TRBJ2-4,TRBD1,once,TRBV10-3,TGTGCCATCAGGAGCGACAGGGTCAAAAACATTCAGTACTTC,CAIRSDRVKNIQYF
14,TRBJ2-5,TRBD1,NA,TRBV19,TGTGCCAGTACCCAGACAGGGTGGCAAGAGACCCAGTACTTC,CASTQTGWQETQYF
21,TRBJ1-3,NA,NA,TRBV28,TGTGCCAGCAGTTCATTACATCCCTTATTGGGGGCGACAGAAATTGTAGACACCATATATTTT,CASSSLHPLLGATEIVDTIYF
14,TRBJ2-7,TRBD1,NA,TRBV9,TGTGCCAGCAGCGCCCCCGGGACAGGGGTCGAGCAGTACTTC,CASSAPGTGVEQYF
17,TRBJ1-3,NA,NA,TRBV2,TGTGCCAGCAGTGAAGGGCACGCGTCTAGCTCTGGAAACACCATATATTTT,CASSEGHASSSGNTIYF
12,TRBJ2-7,NA,once,TRBV7-9,TGTGCCAGCAGCTTAAATCGGTTCGAGCAGTACTTC,CASSLNRFEQYF
11,TRBJ1-1,NA,NA,TRBV20-1,TGCAGTGCTATCACGGGACCTGAAGCTTTCTTT,CSAITGPEAFF
12,TRBJ2-1,NA,NA,TRBV7-8,TGTGCCAGCAGCACCCGGTACAATGAGCAGTTCTTC,CASSTRYNEQFF
14,TRBJ2-2,TRBD2,NA,TRBV27,TGTGCCAGCAGAGGACTAGCGGGAACCGGGGAGCTGTTTTTT,CASRGLAGTGELFF
15,TRBJ2-5,NA,NA,TRBV4-1,TGCGCCAGCAGCCAATCTCCGGCGGGGGCAGAGACCCAGTACTTC,CASSQSPAGAETQYF
14,TRBJ2-7,NA,NA,TRBV4-3,TGCGCCAGCAGCCAAGATAAGCTTGACTACGAGCAGTACTTC,CASSQDKLDYEQYF
14,TRBJ2-2,NA,NA,TRBV9,TGTGCCAGCAGCGTAGGAGGGGGCACCGGGGAGCTGTTTTTT,CASSVGGGTGELFF
14,TRBJ1-1,NA,NA,TRBV6-5,TGTGCCAGCAGTTATAGGGATTGGGGCGGCGAAGCTTTCTTT,CASSYRDWGGEAFF
15,TRBJ2-1,NA,NA,TRBV13,TGTGCCAGCAGCCACGCCGGGACCGAAGCCAATGGGCAGTTCTTC,CASSHAGTEANGQFF
16,TRBJ2-6,NA,NA,TRBV6-9,TGTGCCAGCAGTACACGGTCACAAAGTCGGGCCAACGTCCTGACTTTC,CASSTRSQSRANVLTF
14,TRBJ2-3,NA,once,TRBV27,TGTGCCAGCAGCCCCGGAGGCGGCACAGATACGCAGTATTTT,CASSPGGGTDTQYF
19,TRBJ2-7,NA,NA,TRBV2,TGTGCCAGCAGTGGCCCTGAGGTAGCGGTTCCCAGATGGGCCTACGAGCAGTACTTC,CASSGPEVAVPRWAYEQYF
17,TRBJ1-5,TRBD1,NA,TRBV7-6,TGTGCCAGCAGTTTTCACCCGACAGGGGGGTCGGAGAAGCCCCAGCATTTT,CASSFHPTGGSEKPQHF
13,TRBJ2-2,NA,few,TRBV28,TGTGCCAGCAGTAGGAGGGGAGACGGGGAGCTGTTTTTT,CASSRRGDGELFF
15,TRBJ2-3,NA,NA,TRBV9,TGTGCCAGCAGCGTCGACGGGTTTGGCACAGATACGCAGTATTTT,CASSVDGFGTDTQYF
16,TRBJ2-5,TRBD2,NA,TRBV13,TGTGCCAGCAGCCCCTCTAGCGGAGACTTTCAAGAGACCCAGTACTTC,CASSPSSGDFQETQYF
15,TRBJ2-1,TRBD1,NA,TRBV11-2,TGTGCCAGCAGCTTAGATCAAGGGGGCATCAATGAGCAGTTCTTC,CASSLDQGGINEQFF
17,TRBJ2-7,NA,NA,TRBV5-6,TGTGCCAGCAGCTCGGGAATTGAAGGGATTTACTCCTACGAGCAGTACTTC,CASSSGIEGIYSYEQYF